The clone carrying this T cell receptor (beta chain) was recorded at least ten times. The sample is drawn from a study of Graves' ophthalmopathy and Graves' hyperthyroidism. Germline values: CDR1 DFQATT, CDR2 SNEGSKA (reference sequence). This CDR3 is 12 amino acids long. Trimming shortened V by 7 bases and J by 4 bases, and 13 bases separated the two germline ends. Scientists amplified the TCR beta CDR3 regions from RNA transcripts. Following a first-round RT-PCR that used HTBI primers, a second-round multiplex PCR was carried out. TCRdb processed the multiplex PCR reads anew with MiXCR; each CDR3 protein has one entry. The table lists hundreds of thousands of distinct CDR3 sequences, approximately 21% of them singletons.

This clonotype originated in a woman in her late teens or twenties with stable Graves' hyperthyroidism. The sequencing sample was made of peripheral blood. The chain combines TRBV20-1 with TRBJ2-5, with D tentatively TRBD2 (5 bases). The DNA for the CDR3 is TGCAGTGTTCGGCGGGTGCGAGAGACCCAGTACTTC. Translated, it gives CSVRRVRETQYF.